The 29 T cell receptor beta chains below were found in one sample sequenced in a study of T cells in Graves' hyperthyroidism and ophthalmopathy. Template material for amplifying TCR beta CDR3 regions consisted of RNA transcripts. The TCR CDR3 was amplified in a first-round RT-PCR using the HTBI primer set. TCRdb ran MiXCR on the multiplex PCR reads and lists one entry per CDR3 protein. The table lists a few hundred thousand distinct CDR3 sequences, less than 20% of them singletons. The sample taken for sequencing was blood. These receptors were obtained from a woman aged 25 to 39 with Graves' hyperthyroidism.

In its sample, this clonotype was seen once. V usage is TRBV6-1 and J usage is TRBJ1-4; no clear D. V lost 6 bases and J 4 bases, leaving 15 bases between the germline ends. CDR3 length: 15 amino acids. Germline CDR1 reads MNHNS; CDR2 reads SASEGT. CDR3 in DNA: TGTGCCAGCAGCCTCCCCGGGCTCGATAATGAAAAACTGTTTTTT. Its protein is CASSLPGLDNEKLFF.

The rearrangement uses TRBV30 and TRBJ2-3; 7 bases map to TRBD2. This CDR3 has 15 amino acids. Germline V gene lookup returns CDR1 GTSNPN and CDR2 SVGIG (reference sequence). Trimming took 0 bases from V and 1 from J; bases not matched to a gene: 4. The CDR3, as DNA: TGTGCCTGGAGTGTAGGGCTAGCGGGCACAGATACGCAGTATTTT. It codes for CAWSVGLAGTDTQYF.

This clonotype showed up many times. The genes are TRBV7-2 and TRBJ2-7; D possibly uses TRBD1 or TRBD2 (5 bases each). V shed 1 base and J shed 1 base, with 8 bases lying between them. The CDR3 covers 14 residues. CDR1 is SGHTA, CDR2 FQGNSA, per germline. This chain's CDR3 is CASSLGDRSYEQYF. Here the CDR3 DNA reads TGTGCCAGCAGCTTAGGGGACCGATCCTACGAGCAGTACTTC.

The chain recombines TRBV10-3 with TRBJ2-1, with 9 bases aligning to TRBD2. The assigned J gene may be wrong: the sequence end matches TRBJ2-7 better. The germline V gene encodes CDR1 ENHRY and CDR2 SYGVKD. The CDR3 extends over 16 amino acids. CDR3 region: CAISSGGGRDYNEQYF. The DNA for the CDR3 is TGTGCCATCAGTTCGGGGGGCGGGAGGGACTACAATGAGCAGTACTTC.

This clonotype has at least ten counts. The chain uses TRBV20-1 and TRBJ2-1; D unclear. V lost 1 base and J lost 5, with 9 bases in between. Germline CDR1 and CDR2: DFQATT and SNEGSKA (reference sequence). The CDR3 sequence is 13 residues long. The CDR3 DNA reads TGCAGTGCTAGAGCCTCGACCCACAATGAGCAGTTCTTC. Its protein product is CSARASTHNEQFF.

This clonotype was counted at least ten times. This chain joins TRBV28 and TRBJ2-1; 8 positions agree with TRBD2. CDR3 size: 17 residues. J gave up 0 bases and V 5 bases, and 9 bases lay outside the gene matches. Germline CDR1 reads MDHEN; CDR2 reads SYDVKM. The CDR3 loop reads CASSILFSGTSYNEQFF. CDR3 nucleotide sequence: TGTGCCAGCAGTATCCTTTTTAGCGGGACCTCCTACAATGAGCAGTTCTTC.

This clonotype was counted a few times. The rearrangement joins TRBV7-9 to TRBJ2-7; D remains ambiguous. The CDR3 loop spans 13 amino acids. Looked up from germline, CDR1 is SEHNR and CDR2 is FQNEAQ (reference sequence). V was pared by 5 bases and J by 2 bases, with 10 bases between. The CDR3, as DNA: TGTGCCAGCAGCCCCCCTCGGACCTACGAGCAGTACTTC. This codes for CASSPPRTYEQYF.

The V gene is TRBV6-1, the J gene TRBJ1-1, with TRBD1 matching 9 bases. This CDR3 contains 13 residues. V trimming: 7 bases; J trimming: 8 bases; junction bases outside the gene matches: 8. Germline-derived CDR1 and CDR2 are MNHNS and SASEGT. DNA of the CDR3: TGTGCCAGCACCCGGACCGGGACAGGGGAAGCTTTCTTT. Its protein product is CASTRTGTGEAFF.

In this sample, this clonotype turned up many times. This chain uses TRBV7-9 with TRBJ1-1, with D unresolved. This CDR3 contains 13 residues. V dropped 6 bases and J dropped 4 bases, with 12 bases sitting between them. Per germline, CDR1 SEHNR and CDR2 FQNEAQ (reference sequence). This CDR3 is CASRDLGATEAFF. The CDR3 DNA follows: TGTGCCAGCAGGGACCTAGGAGCCACTGAAGCTTTCTTT.

J is TRBJ2-1 and V is TRBV9; D call uncertain. V shed 3 bases and J shed 5 bases, with 15 bases lying between them. From germline, CDR1 is SGDLS and CDR2 YYNGEE. This CDR3 region has 15 residues. Here the CDR3 DNA reads TGTGCCAGCAGCGACACAACTAAATATAACAATGAGCAGTTCTTC. This sequence encodes CASSDTTKYNNEQFF.

This clonotype was counted only a few times. This sequence joins TRBV20-1 and TRBJ2-5, with TRBD1 as a possible D gene (6 bases). The V and J ends lost 6 bases and 1 base respectively, with 9 bases between them. Looked up from germline, CDR1 is DFQATT and CDR2 is SNEGSKA (reference sequence). The CDR3 length is 12 residues. The CDR3 spells CSARQVQETQYF. CDR3 DNA: TGCAGTGCCCGACAGGTCCAAGAGACCCAGTACTTC.

This clonotype showed up many times. The genes are TRBV18 and TRBJ1-1; 8 bases are a match to TRBD1. Germline lookup yields CDR1 KGHSH and CDR2 LQKENI. The CDR3 length is 15 residues. With V trimmed by 6 bases and J by 4 bases, 10 bases remained unmatched. The CDR3 DNA reads TGTGCCAGCTCCCTACAAGACAGGGGTGTCACTGAAGCTTTCTTT. Translation gives CASSLQDRGVTEAFF. Combining the CDR3 with reference TRBV18 and TRBJ1-1 gives the whole variable domain NAGVMQNPRHLVRRRGQEARLRCSPMKGHSHVYWYRQLPEEGLKFMVYLQKENIIDESGMPKERFSAEFPKEGPSILRIQQVVRGDSAAYFCASSLQDRGVTEAFFGQGTRLTVV.

The chain couples TRBV28 to TRBJ2-7; 9 bases agree with TRBD2. CDR1 and CDR2 (germline): MDHEN, SYDVKM. With V trimmed by 5 bases and J by 0 bases, 5 bases remained unmatched. The CDR3 runs to 15 residues. The CDR3, as DNA: TGTGCCAGCAGTCGGGCTAGCGGGATCTCCTACGAGCAGTACTTC. Amino acid sequence: CASSRASGISYEQYF.

This clonotype was seen many times. The CDR3, as DNA: TGCAGTGCTAGAGATCCAGGCACAGGGGATTACAATGAGCAGTTCTTC. As protein: CSARDPGTGDYNEQFF. The chain carries TRBV20-1 and TRBJ2-1; 7 positions match TRBD1. Germline V gene lookup returns CDR1 DFQATT and CDR2 SNEGSKA (reference sequence). The V and J ends lost 0 bases and 4 bases, in that order; junction bases with no gene match: 9. The CDR3 extends over 16 amino acids.

The chain has TRBV20-1 and TRBJ1-1; the match to TRBD1 covers 10 bases. Germline lookup yields CDR1 DFQATT and CDR2 SNEGSKA (reference sequence). This CDR3 contains 14 residues. Losses at the gene ends were 1 base for V and 11 bases for J; bases not matched to a gene: 10. The chain's CDR3 is CSARAPGQGSRAFF. The CDR3 DNA reads as TGCAGTGCTAGAGCCCCGGGACAGGGGTCTCGGGCTTTCTTT.

Many counts were recorded for this clonotype. The V and J genes are TRBV7-2 and TRBJ2-1; 7 bases align to TRBD1. J lost 8 bases, V lost 2 bases, and 9 bases had no gene match. The CDR3 runs 15 residues. Germline assignment: CDR1 SGHTA and CDR2 FQGNSA. The CDR3 reads CASSLRTTGFYEQFF. The CDR3 DNA reads as TGTGCCAGCAGCTTACGTACGACAGGGTTCTATGAGCAGTTCTTC.

This clonotype was observed many times. The rearrangement uses TRBV12-3 or TRBV12-4 and TRBJ2-7, with 8 bases identical to TRBD2. The CDR3 runs 17 residues. J was trimmed by 3 bases and V by 6 bases; bases with no gene match: 16. Written as DNA, the CDR3 is TGTGCCAGCAGCCAAGCATGGGGTAGCGGGATGGACTACGAGCAGTACTTC. Translating gives CASSQAWGSGMDYEQYF.

This clonotype has ten or more counts. This chain joins TRBV28 and TRBJ2-7; 14 positions match TRBD2. V gave up 6 bases and J gave up 4 bases; unmatched junction bases: 2. The CDR3 length is 14 residues. Germline V gene data show CDR1 as MDHEN and CDR2 as SYDVKM. The CDR3 region has the DNA TGTGCCAGCAGGGGACTAGCGGGAGATTACGAGCAGTACTTC. It is translated as CASRGLAGDYEQYF.

The rearrangement links TRBV4-2 to TRBJ2-5; D possibly corresponds to TRBD2 (5 bases). Germline CDR1 reads LGHNA; CDR2 reads YNFKEQ. The V gene lost 0 bases and the J gene lost 1 base, with 9 bases spanning the gap. The CDR3 is 15 amino acids. CDR3 DNA sequence: TGTGCCAGCAGCCAAGATAGCGATTTCCAAGAGACCCAGTACTTC. It yields the protein CASSQDSDFQETQYF.

This clonotype was observed a few times. This sequence joins TRBV29-1 and TRBJ2-5; unclear D gene. The CDR3 has 12 residues. Trimming removed 6 bases at V and 2 bases at J, with 10 bases between. Per the germline V gene, CDR1 is SQVTM and CDR2 is ANQGSEA. Here the CDR3 DNA reads TGCAGCGTGCGGTTCGCACAAGAGACCCAGTACTTC. Protein: CSVRFAQETQYF.

The sample holds a few counts of this clonotype. This chain joins TRBV7-9 and TRBJ2-1, with 11 bases that match TRBD2. Germline CDR1 SEHNR, CDR2 FQNEAQ (reference sequence). V gave up 4 bases and J gave up 0 bases; unmatched junction bases: 20. The CDR3 consists of 22 residues. The DNA of the CDR3 is TGTGCCAGCAGCTCCGGAGGACACAGGGGGACTAGCGGTGTTGGCTCCTACAATGAGCAGTTCTTC. Translating it yields CASSSGGHRGTSGVGSYNEQFF.

This clonotype showed up many times. The V call is TRBV30, the J call TRBJ2-7; 10 nucleotides align to TRBD2. This CDR3 has 14 amino acids. Germline CDR1 GTSNPN, CDR2 SVGIG (reference sequence). With 2 bases clipped from V and 2 bases from J, the junction kept 3 bases outside the gene matches. Here the CDR3 DNA reads TGTGCCTGGAGTTCAGCGGGAGGGCCCTACGAGCAGTACTTC. It translates to CAWSSAGGPYEQYF.

The chain recombines TRBV3-1 with TRBJ2-7; D is unresolved. This CDR3 has 13 amino acids. Trimming stripped 3 bases from V and 2 bases from J, with 8 bases between. Germline V CDR1 and CDR2: LGHDT, YNNKEL (reference sequence). CDR3 protein: CASSHSRPYEQYF. DNA for the CDR3: TGTGCCAGCAGCCACAGCAGGCCCTACGAGCAGTACTTC.

This clonotype was seen many times. V and J are TRBV29-1 and TRBJ2-7, with D tentatively TRBD2 (6 bases). The germline gives CDR1 SQVTM, CDR2 ANQGSEA. The V and J ends lost 6 bases and 0 bases respectively, with 15 bases between them. This CDR3 region has 14 residues. This CDR3 reads CSVTGAESSYEQYF. CDR3 DNA: TGCAGCGTCACGGGAGCGGAGAGCTCCTACGAGCAGTACTTC.

This clonotype was seen many times. This chain joins TRBV30 and TRBJ1-2; TRBD1 is a possible D gene (5 bases). V gave up 4 bases and J gave up 4 bases, with 13 bases separating them. The CDR3 is made up of 13 amino acids. The germline V gene encodes CDR1 GTSNPN and CDR2 SVGIG (reference sequence). The CDR3: CAWTAGPGYGYTF. The CDR3 DNA follows: TGTGCCTGGACCGCGGGGCCGGGCTATGGCTACACCTTC.

This clonotype was found many times. V gene TRBV20-1 combines with J gene TRBJ2-1, with 9 positions matching TRBD1. Germline assignment: CDR1 DFQATT and CDR2 SNEGSKA (reference sequence). J was trimmed by 6 bases and V by 6 bases; bases with no gene match: 6. CDR3 length: 13 residues. The CDR3 sequence is CSAYLDRGNEQFF. CDR3 coding DNA: TGCAGTGCCTACCTGGACAGGGGCAATGAGCAGTTCTTC.

This clonotype was seen repeatedly, ten times or more. The CDR3 sequence: CASSGGSGVLNEQFF. CDR3 DNA: TGTGCCAGCAGCGGAGGGAGCGGGGTGTTAAATGAGCAGTTCTTC. The chain uses TRBV3-1 and TRBJ2-1; 7 positions match TRBD2. Germline CDR1 LGHDT, CDR2 YNNKEL (reference sequence). The CDR3 covers 15 residues. Losses at the gene ends were 5 bases for V and 7 bases for J; bases not matched to a gene: 11.

At least ten counts were recorded for this clonotype. The chain has TRBV7-3 and TRBJ2-1; D is possibly TRBD2 (6 bases). CDR1 and CDR2 from the germline V gene are SGHTA and FQGTGA. The CDR3 is made up of 12 amino acids. Trimming cost V 4 bases and J 8 bases, with 9 bases left between them. DNA for the CDR3: TGTGCCAGCAGCTGGGGGGATGATGAGCAGTTCTTC. Translation gives CASSWGDDEQFF.

This clonotype was detected only a few times. The CDR3 loop is CATQPGQAYEQYF. The CDR3 DNA follows: TGTGCCACCCAACCGGGACAGGCCTACGAGCAGTACTTC. V gene TRBV24-1 combines with J gene TRBJ2-7, with 8 bases fitting TRBD1. There are 13 residues in the CDR3. Germline lookup yields CDR1 KGHDR and CDR2 SFDVKD. Germline trimming cut 9 bases from V and 2 bases from J; bases unmatched to any gene: 5.